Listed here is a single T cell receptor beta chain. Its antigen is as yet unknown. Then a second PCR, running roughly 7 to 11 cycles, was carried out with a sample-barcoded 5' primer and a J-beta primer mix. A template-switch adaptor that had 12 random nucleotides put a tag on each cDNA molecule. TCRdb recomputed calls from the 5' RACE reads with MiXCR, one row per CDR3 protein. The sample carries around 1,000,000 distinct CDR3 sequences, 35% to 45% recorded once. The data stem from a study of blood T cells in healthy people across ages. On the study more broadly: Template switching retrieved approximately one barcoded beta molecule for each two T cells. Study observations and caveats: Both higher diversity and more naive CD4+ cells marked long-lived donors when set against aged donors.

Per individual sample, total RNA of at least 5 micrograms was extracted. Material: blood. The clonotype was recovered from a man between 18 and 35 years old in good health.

CDR3 loop: CASSPEVHTQYF. The CDR3 DNA is TGTGCCAGCAGTCCGGAGGTTCATACGCAGTATTTT. V usage is TRBV2 and J usage is TRBJ2-3; the D gene is possibly TRBD2 (5 bases). Germline CDR1 and CDR2: SNHLY and FYNNEI. This CDR3 is 12 amino acids long. The ends were cut back, 5 bases at V and 7 bases at J, with 10 bases in the middle.